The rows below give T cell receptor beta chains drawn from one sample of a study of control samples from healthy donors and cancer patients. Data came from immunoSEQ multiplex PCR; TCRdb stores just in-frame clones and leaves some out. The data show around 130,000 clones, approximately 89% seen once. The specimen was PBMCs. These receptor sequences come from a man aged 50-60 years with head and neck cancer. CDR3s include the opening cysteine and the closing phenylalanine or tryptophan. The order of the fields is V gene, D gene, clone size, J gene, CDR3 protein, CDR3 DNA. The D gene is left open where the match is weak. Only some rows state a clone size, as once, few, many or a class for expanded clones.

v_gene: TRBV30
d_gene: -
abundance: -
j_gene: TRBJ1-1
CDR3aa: CAWSVVSRGWTEAFF
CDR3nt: TGTGCCTGGAGTGTAGTCAGCAGGGGCTGGACTGAAGCTTTCTTT

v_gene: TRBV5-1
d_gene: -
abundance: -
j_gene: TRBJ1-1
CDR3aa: CASSLGGGGVETTEAFF
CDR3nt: TGCGCCAGCAGCTTGGGGGGTGGGGGCGTGGAGACCACTGAAGCTTTCTTT

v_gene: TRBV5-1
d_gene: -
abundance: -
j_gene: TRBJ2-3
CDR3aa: CASSTGTDTQYF
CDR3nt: TGCGCCAGCAGCACCGGCACAGATACGCAGTATTTT

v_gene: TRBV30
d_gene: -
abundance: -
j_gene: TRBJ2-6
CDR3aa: CAWRRGRLHSGANVLTF
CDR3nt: TGTGCCTGGAGAAGGGGTCGGCTCCACTCTGGGGCCAACGTCCTGACTTTC

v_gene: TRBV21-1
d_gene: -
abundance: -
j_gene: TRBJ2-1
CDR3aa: CATWRGEQFF
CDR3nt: TGTGCCACCTGGCGAGGTGAGCAGTTCTTC

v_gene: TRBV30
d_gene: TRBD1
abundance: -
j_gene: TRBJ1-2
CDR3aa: CAWRGQGGSGYTF
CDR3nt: TGTGCCTGGAGGGGACAGGGAGGTTCTGGCTACACCTTC

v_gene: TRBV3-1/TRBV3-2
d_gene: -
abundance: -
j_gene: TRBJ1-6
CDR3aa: CASSAVPGHNSPLHF
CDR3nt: TGTGCCAGCAGCGCGGTACCGGGACACAATTCACCCCTCCACTTT

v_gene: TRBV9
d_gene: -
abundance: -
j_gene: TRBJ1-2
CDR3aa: CASTRQRNYGYTF
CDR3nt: TGTGCCAGCACGAGACAGAGAAACTATGGCTACACCTTC

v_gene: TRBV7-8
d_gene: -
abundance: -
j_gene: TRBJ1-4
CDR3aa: CASSLDWAGRDEKLFF
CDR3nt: TGTGCCAGCAGCTTAGATTGGGCAGGGAGGGACGAAAAACTGTTTTTT

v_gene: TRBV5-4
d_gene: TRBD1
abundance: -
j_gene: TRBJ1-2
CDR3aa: CASSLVGQGLGYGYTF
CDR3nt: TGTGCCAGCAGCTTGGTGGGACAGGGTTTGGGCTATGGCTACACCTTC

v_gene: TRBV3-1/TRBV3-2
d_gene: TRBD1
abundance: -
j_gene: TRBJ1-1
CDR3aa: CASSFQGAMNTEAFF
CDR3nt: TGTGCCAGCAGCTTCCAGGGGGCCATGAACACTGAAGCTTTCTTT

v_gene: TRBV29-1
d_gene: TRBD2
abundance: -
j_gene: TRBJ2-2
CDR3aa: CSVLAGALEYGELFF
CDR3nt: TGCAGCGTTCTAGCGGGGGCCCTTGAATACGGGGAGCTGTTTTTT

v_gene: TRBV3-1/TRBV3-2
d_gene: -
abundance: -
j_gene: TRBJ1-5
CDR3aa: CASSQVPGPRAGPQHF
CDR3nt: TGTGCCAGCAGCCAAGTGCCGGGACCCAGAGCAGGGCCCCAGCATTTT

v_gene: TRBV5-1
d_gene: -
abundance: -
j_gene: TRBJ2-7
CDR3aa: CASSWGESYEQYF
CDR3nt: TGCGCCAGCAGCTGGGGGGAGAGCTACGAGCAGTACTTC

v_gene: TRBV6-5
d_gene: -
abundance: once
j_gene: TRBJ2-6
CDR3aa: CASFAGANVLTF
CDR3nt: TGTGCCAGCTTTGCTGGGGCCAACGTCCTGACTTTC

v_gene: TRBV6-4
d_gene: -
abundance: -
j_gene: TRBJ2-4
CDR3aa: CASSENRPGDIQYF
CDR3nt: TGTGCCAGCAGTGAAAACAGGCCAGGGGACATTCAGTACTTC

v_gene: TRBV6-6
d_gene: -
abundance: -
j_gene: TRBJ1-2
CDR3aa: CASSIRGAYYGYTF
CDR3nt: TGTGCCAGCAGTATTAGGGGGGCCTACTATGGCTACACCTTC

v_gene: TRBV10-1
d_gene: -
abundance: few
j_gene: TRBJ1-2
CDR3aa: CASSDYRDYGYTF
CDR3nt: TGCGCCAGCAGTGATTACAGGGACTATGGCTACACCTTC

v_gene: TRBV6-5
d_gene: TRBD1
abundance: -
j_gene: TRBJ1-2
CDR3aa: CASSVQGGVEGYTF
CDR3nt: TGTGCCAGCAGCGTACAGGGGGGGGTGGAGGGCTACACCTTC

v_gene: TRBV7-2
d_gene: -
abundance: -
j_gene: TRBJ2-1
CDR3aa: CASSPSPGGRVNEQFF
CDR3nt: TGTGCCAGCAGCCCCTCCCCCGGGGGCCGCGTAAATGAGCAGTTCTTC

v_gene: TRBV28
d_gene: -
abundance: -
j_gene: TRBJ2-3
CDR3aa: CASSTPRWSTRDWNTQYF
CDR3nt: TGTGCCAGCAGCACCCCTCGTTGGAGCACCAGGGACTGGAATACGCAGTATTTT

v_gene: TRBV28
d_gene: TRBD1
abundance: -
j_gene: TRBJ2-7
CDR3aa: CASRVDRDYEQYF
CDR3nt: TGTGCCAGCAGAGTCGACAGGGACTACGAGCAGTACTTC

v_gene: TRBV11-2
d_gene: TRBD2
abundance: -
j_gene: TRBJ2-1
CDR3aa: CASSLERLANNEQFF
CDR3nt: TGTGCCAGCAGCTTAGAGAGACTAGCTAACAATGAGCAGTTCTTC

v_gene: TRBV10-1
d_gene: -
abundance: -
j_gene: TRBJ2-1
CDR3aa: CASSESGSTGTAAYNEQFF
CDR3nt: TGCGCCAGCAGTGAAAGCGGGTCGACCGGGACAGCAGCCTACAATGAGCAGTTCTTC

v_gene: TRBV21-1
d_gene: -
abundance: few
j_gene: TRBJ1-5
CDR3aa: CASSDLRGGSNQPQHF
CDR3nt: TGTGCCAGCAGCGACCTCAGGGGGGGAAGCAATCAGCCCCAGCATTTT

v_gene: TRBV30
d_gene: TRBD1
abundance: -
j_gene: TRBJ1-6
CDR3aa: CAWSAGTGFNNSPLHF
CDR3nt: TGTGCCTGGAGTGCCGGGACAGGGTTCAATAATTCACCCCTCCACTTT

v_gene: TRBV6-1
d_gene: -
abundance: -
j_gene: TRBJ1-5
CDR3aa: CASSDPNQPQHF
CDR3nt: TGTGCCAGCAGTGACCCTAATCAGCCCCAGCATTTT

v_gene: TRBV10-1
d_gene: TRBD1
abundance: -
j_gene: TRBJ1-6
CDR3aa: CASSLGQGGSPLHF
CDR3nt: TGCGCCAGCAGCCTCGGACAGGGGGGTTCACCCCTCCACTTT

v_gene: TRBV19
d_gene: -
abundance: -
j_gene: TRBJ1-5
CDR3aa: CASSVIDRFGGQPQHF
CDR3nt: TGTGCCAGTAGTGTTATCGACAGGTTTGGGGGTCAGCCCCAGCATTTT

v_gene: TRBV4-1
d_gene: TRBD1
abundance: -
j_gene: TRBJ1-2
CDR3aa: CASSLVTGQGHYGYTF
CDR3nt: TGCGCCAGCAGCCTAGTTACAGGACAGGGCCACTATGGCTACACCTTC

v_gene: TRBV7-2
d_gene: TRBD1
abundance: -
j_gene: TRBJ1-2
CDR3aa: CASSLSTDRAGLNYGYTF
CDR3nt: TGTGCCAGCAGCCTATCAACGGACAGGGCGGGTCTTAACTATGGCTACACCTTC

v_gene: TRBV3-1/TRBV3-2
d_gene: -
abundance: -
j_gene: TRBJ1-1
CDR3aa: CASSQGSLIGVTEAFF
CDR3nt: TGTGCCAGCAGCCAAGGGTCTTTGATAGGGGTCACTGAAGCTTTCTTT